The 22 T cell receptor beta chains reported below all come from one sample, sequenced in a study of T-cell memory formation after mild COVID-19. TCRdb redid the calling of the 5' RACE reads with MiXCR, one entry per CDR3 protein. The sample records under 550,000 distinct CDR3 sequences, approximately 18% being singletons. Sequenced sample: PBMCs or a T cell subset sorted from them (not recorded which). The receptors shown here come from a man aged 18 to 30 who had mild COVID-19 (a few samples of this study predate the infection). Cell type and time point are not known.

The chain carries TRBV4-2 and TRBJ2-1; 7 nucleotides align to TRBD1. Germline values: CDR1 LGHNA, CDR2 YNFKEQ. The V and J ends lost 8 bases and 5 bases, in that order; junction bases with no gene match: 6. The CDR3 is made up of 13 amino acids. Here the CDR3 reads CASATGTDNEQFF. The CDR3 DNA sequence: TGTGCCAGCGCGACAGGGACGGACAATGAGCAGTTCTTC.

This clonotype was detected a few times. The chain's CDR3 is CASSIEERGTYNEQFF. The CDR3 coding sequence is TGTGCCAGTAGTATAGAGGAGAGGGGGACCTACAATGAGCAGTTCTTC. The rearrangement links TRBV19 to TRBJ2-1; D may be TRBD1 (6 bases). CDR1 is LNHDA and CDR2 is SQIVND in the germline V gene (reference sequence). This CDR3 is 16 amino acids long. Trimming removed 0 bases at V and 2 bases at J, with 11 bases between. The entire variable domain, with the rest obtained from reference TRBV19 and TRBJ2-1, is as follows: DGGITQSPKYLFRKEGQNVTLSCEQNLNHDAMYWYRQDPGQGLRLIYYSQIVNDFQKGDIAEGYSVSREKKESFPLTVTSAQKNPTAFYLCASSIEERGTYNEQFFGPGTRLTVL.

This clonotype was counted a few times. V usage is TRBV6-1 and J usage is TRBJ1-4, with 7 nucleotides matching TRBD1. From germline, CDR1 is MNHNS and CDR2 SASEGT. The CDR3 has 16 amino acids. The V gene end was trimmed by 3 bases and the J gene end by 8 bases; junction bases not matched to a gene: 12. The CDR3 loop is CASSDPNRGGNEKLFF. As DNA, the CDR3 is TGTGCCAGCAGTGACCCAAACAGGGGTGGGAACGAAAAACTGTTTTTT.

This clonotype was seen only a few times. The chain joins TRBV29-1 to TRBJ1-3; a possible D gene is TRBD1 (5 bases). CDR1 SQVTM and CDR2 ANQGSEA come from the germline V gene. CDR3 length: 14 amino acids. Trimming cost V 5 bases and J 0 bases, with 11 bases left between them. Here the CDR3 reads CSVWDGNSGNTIYF. In DNA, the CDR3 is TGCAGCGTTTGGGACGGCAACTCTGGAAACACCATATATTTT.

This chain uses TRBV6-2 or TRBV6-3 with TRBJ2-4; possibly TRBD1 for D (6 bases). Germline loops: CDR1 MNHEY, CDR2 SVGEGT. The CDR3 is 16 residues long. V was cut by 2 bases and J by 1 base, with 12 bases left in between. The CDR3 loop is CASSYAGVEAKNIQYF. CDR3 bases: TGTGCCAGCAGTTACGCAGGGGTTGAGGCCAAAAACATTCAGTACTTC.

The chain employs TRBV7-2 and TRBJ1-2; D might be TRBD1 (5 bases). With 9 bases removed from V and 1 base from J, the gap between germline ends came to 21 bases. The CDR3 sequence is 16 residues long. The germline V gene encodes CDR1 SGHTA and CDR2 FQGNSA. The CDR3 region has the DNA TGTGCCAGTAGTGGGGGAGGATACCGCCTTAACTATGGCTACACCTTC. Its protein product is CASSGGGYRLNYGYTF.

The table lists this clonotype with a few counts. CDR3 in amino acids: CASSHRTGDPSGANVLTF. For the CDR3, the DNA is TGCGCCAGCAGCCATAGGACAGGGGATCCCTCTGGGGCCAACGTCCTGACTTTC. The chain combines TRBV4-1 with TRBJ2-6; 9 bases are a match to TRBD1. The V segment lost 3 bases and the J segment 0 bases; nucleotides outside the gene matches: 6. Per germline, CDR1 MGHRA and CDR2 YSYEKL. The CDR3 is made up of 18 amino acids.

Note on this clonotype: A read error may produce the germline difference seen at one junction end. This sequence joins TRBV7-3 and TRBJ2-1; D uncertain. The CDR3 length is 13 residues. From germline, CDR1 is SGHTA and CDR2 FQGTGA. Here the CDR3 DNA reads TGTTCCAGCAGCCCCCTTCAGGAGAGTGAGCAGTTCTTC. As protein: CSSSPLQESEQFF.

The chain uses TRBV5-1 and TRBJ2-1; no reliable D call. The CDR3 sequence is 13 residues long. The V gene lost 4 bases and the J gene lost 0 bases, with 5 bases spanning the gap. The V gene's germline CDR1 is SGHRS and CDR2 YFSETQ. The CDR3 nucleotides are TGCGCCAGCAGCACCACCTCCTACAATGAGCAGTTCTTC. This translates into CASSTTSYNEQFF.

This sequence joins TRBV5-1 and TRBJ2-4, with 8 bases lining up with TRBD1. CDR1 and CDR2 from the germline V gene are SGHRS and YFSETQ. The V gene end was trimmed by 1 base and the J gene end by 2 bases; junction bases not matched to a gene: 5. The CDR3 contains 16 residues. The CDR3 DNA follows: TGCGCCAGCAGCTTGCGCCAGGGGGCAACCAAAAACATTCAGTACTTC. This codes for CASSLRQGATKNIQYF.

The CDR3 spells CASSPAAEAFF. The DNA of the CDR3 is TGTGCCAGCTCACCCGCGGCTGAAGCTTTCTTT. The chain carries TRBV18 and TRBJ1-1; D call uncertain. This CDR3 contains 11 residues. CDR1 and CDR2 from the germline V gene are KGHSH and LQKENI. V was cut by 3 bases and J by 6 bases, with 5 bases left in between.

This chain joins TRBV15 and TRBJ2-3, with D hard to call. CDR3 size: 13 residues. The V and J ends lost 2 bases and 4 bases respectively, with 7 bases between them. Germline CDR1 and CDR2: LNHNV and YYDKDF (reference sequence). The CDR3 nucleotides are TGTGCCACCAGCAGATCAAAAGCAGATACGCAGTATTTT. Protein product: CATSRSKADTQYF.

This clonotype was seen repeatedly, ten times or more. The chain links TRBV12-5 to TRBJ2-5; D possibly corresponds to TRBD1 (6 bases). There are 15 residues in the CDR3. Trimming pared 4 bases from V and 1 base from J, leaving 13 bases between. Germline values: CDR1 LGHNT, CDR2 FRNRAP. DNA of the CDR3: TGTGCTAGTGGTTATCAAACAGGGCCCCAAGAGACCCAGTACTTC. This encodes CASGYQTGPQETQYF.

V is TRBV29-1 and J is TRBJ2-3; tentative D call: TRBD2 (6 bases). V lost 4 bases and J lost 3, with 14 bases in between. CDR1 is SQVTM and CDR2 is ANQGSEA in the germline V gene. This CDR3 has 14 amino acids. CDR3 sequence (DNA): TGCAGCGTTGGAGTCGCAGGGAGGACAGATACGCAGTATTTT. Translation gives CSVGVAGRTDTQYF.

This clonotype was seen a handful of times. The chain employs TRBV5-1 and TRBJ2-7; D is possibly TRBD1 (5 bases). V gave up 0 bases and J gave up 8 bases, with 12 bases separating them. Germline assignment: CDR1 SGHRS and CDR2 YFSETQ. The CDR3 is 13 amino acids. The CDR3 DNA follows: TGCGCCAGCAGCTTGGTGCAGGGCCTAAAGCAGTACTTC. Translation gives CASSLVQGLKQYF.

This clonotype appeared a few times. The chain is built from TRBV4-1 and TRBJ1-2; D gene uncertain. CDR1 MGHRA and CDR2 YSYEKL come from the germline V gene. This CDR3 is 17 amino acids long. V gave up 1 base and J gave up 5 bases, with 20 bases separating them. CDR3 sequence (DNA): TGCGCCAGCAGCCAAGCGGCCAATAATCCCTCGGGTTATGGCTACACCTTC. Protein sequence: CASSQAANNPSGYGYTF.

The chain links TRBV15 to TRBJ1-1; no reliable D call. Germline V gives CDR1 LNHNV, CDR2 YYDKDF (reference sequence). The V end was cut by 0 bases, the J end by 4 bases, with 6 bases between. The CDR3 is 13 amino acids. The CDR3 DNA sequence: TGTGCCACCAGCAGAGACGGACTCACTGAAGCTTTCTTT. As protein: CATSRDGLTEAFF.

This clonotype was seen ten or more times. This chain joins TRBV5-1 and TRBJ2-5; D gene uncertain. The CDR3 length is 13 residues. The V gene's germline CDR1 is SGHRS and CDR2 YFSETQ. Trimming left V 1 base short and J 4 bases short, with 8 bases between. In DNA form, the CDR3 reads TGCGCCAGCAGCTTGCAGGATAGAGAGACCCAGTACTTC. Amino acid sequence: CASSLQDRETQYF.

This clonotype has just a few counts. This chain uses TRBV7-2 with TRBJ2-7; D is undetermined. Trimming left V 5 bases short and J 2 bases short, with 16 bases between. Germline V gene lookup returns CDR1 SGHTA and CDR2 FQGNSA. The CDR3 contains 15 residues. The CDR3 DNA sequence: TGTGCCAGCAGCCGGCCGAGTCAGACTCCCTACGAGCAGTACTTC. It translates to CASSRPSQTPYEQYF.

This clonotype was recorded only once. The rearrangement links TRBV5-1 to TRBJ2-5; D not resolved. Trimming removed 4 bases at V and 4 bases at J, with 14 bases between. There are 14 residues in the CDR3. CDR1 SGHRS and CDR2 YFSETQ come from the germline V gene. The CDR3 protein is CASSPGPPPETQYF. The CDR3 bases are TGCGCCAGCAGCCCCGGACCCCCCCCAGAGACCCAGTACTTC. The full variable domain, rest sourced from reference TRBV5-1 and TRBJ2-5, is KAGVTQTPRYLIKTRGQQVTLSCSPISGHRSVSWYQQTPGQGLQFLFEYFSETQRNKGNFPGRFSGRQFSNSRSEMNVSTLELGDSALYLCASSPGPPPETQYFGPGTRLLVL.

This clonotype was counted a few times. The genes are TRBV7-2 and TRBJ2-2, with 9 bases aligning to TRBD2. V shed 5 bases and J 2 bases; nucleotides not matched to a gene: 12. The CDR3 extends over 18 amino acids. The germline gives CDR1 SGHTA, CDR2 FQGNSA. The CDR3 spells CASSKSLGLAVNTGELFF. The CDR3 DNA reads TGTGCCAGCAGCAAGTCCCTGGGACTAGCAGTTAACACCGGGGAGCTGTTTTTT.

V is TRBV20-1 and J is TRBJ2-7; D gene ambiguous. The CDR3 has 13 amino acids. Between the trimmed V and J ends, which lost 1 base and 0 bases, there was a span of 7 bases. Germline CDR1 and CDR2: DFQATT and SNEGSKA (reference sequence). CDR3 residues: CSARGRHSYEQYF. CDR3 bases: TGCAGTGCTAGAGGTCGCCACTCCTACGAGCAGTACTTC.